The TCR beta chain under discussion was sequenced for a study of T cell repertoires in cytomegalovirus infection (dated by TCRdb to about 2019). In terms of the full investigation: Recently identified HLA-C-restricted CMV epitopes, whose presentation resists viral immunomodulation, were targeted by peptide stimulations together with well-studied HLA-B-restricted epitopes. The HLA type of each donor mattered for the analysis, because public TCR beta signatures pointed to carriage of CMV infection along with the matching HLA type. Study-level results and caveats: Cumulative frequency of public TCR beta family members discriminated carriers of CMV infection plus the relevant HLA type in this cohort and an independent approximately 360-donor cohort. The ex vivo response was dominated by HLA-C-restricted CMV-specific TCR beta clonotypes, which also provided the single most frequent clonotype in two of eight donors.

This clonotype was detected a few times. Its antigen is currently not known. Nothing much larger sits one base from this clone, and base qualities are not available. V is reduced by 5 bases and J by 9 bases, leaving a spacing of 17 bases between them. Reading the germline V gene (reference sequence) gives CDR1 SEHNR and CDR2 FQNEAQ. The CDR3 goes from the cysteine to the phenylalanine over 14 residues. The only DNA kept is the CDR3, 42 bases in frame from the first base. The sample's treatment or condition label is to be understood as: in vitro stimulation with specific CMV peptide epitopes to enrich CMV-specific T cells. This sample was sequenced with an Illumina HiSeq 1500. TCRdb itself trimmed the public reads at Q25 with fastp, ran MiXCR and retained productive beta chains. Entries are consolidated by CDR3 protein sequence, retaining the most common genes and DNA. This sample has around 230,000 distinct CDR3 sequences in its table, and 38% of those were observed once. 59% of the sample comes from the top ten.

This chain joins TRBV7-9 to TRBJ2-1; the D gene is possibly TRBD1 or TRBD2, each agreeing over 5 bases. The material sequenced was CD8+ T cells from cultured PBMCs, taken from culture after CMV antigen stimulation. This clonotype was sampled from a human donor in good health (CMV status not recorded). Some clones in this sample may be carry-over from other donors' samples. The CDR3 protein is CASSGGRVMGEQFF. The sequenced DNA is TGTGCCAGCAGCGGGGGTAGGGTGATGGGTGAGCAGTTCTTC.